This entry is about one T cell receptor beta chain. The antigen remains undetermined. There are 15 residues in the CDR3. V was clipped by 8 bases and J by 9 bases, with 23 bases between them. Germline values: CDR1 MNHEY, CDR2 SMNVEV (reference sequence). This sample was included in a study of long-term antiretroviral therapy in people with HIV. General study findings and limits: Upon ART, diversity increased but remained lower than transplant donor controls. Dating from the mid-2000s to the late 2010s, the blood was possibly obtained under older ART regimens. Pre-ART expanded TRB clones stayed dominant throughout, though often decreasing after ART. Viral resistance, ART adherence and therapy changes all lacked available data.

They ran version v3.0 of the immunoSEQ assay at survey level. TCRdb keeps only in-frame clones here, not all; method: immunoSEQ multiplex PCR. The table shows more than 15,000 clones, with roughly 96% occurring only once. The material was unsorted PBMCs, obtained roughly 10 years after starting antiretroviral therapy. The V call is TRBV27, the J call TRBJ2-1, with D perhaps TRBD1 or TRBD2 (6 bases each). The receptor was derived from a man younger than 45 with HIV. The CDR3 reads CASSGARGRLGEQFF. CDR3 nucleotides: TGTGCCAGCTCGGGGGCCCGGGGGAGGCTGGGTGAGCAGTTCTTC.